The T cell receptor beta chain described here comes from a study of identical twins. Germline values: CDR1 DFQATT, CDR2 SNEGSKA (reference sequence). This CDR3 has 16 residues. V lost 0 bases and J lost 4, with 17 bases in between. TCRdb used MiXCR to reprocess the 5' RACE reads, holding one entry per CDR3 protein. The sample has about 470,000 distinct CDR3 sequences; roughly a quarter are singletons. This clonotype showed up just a few times. The same sample was also studied in work on T cells expressing NK-cell markers.

The genes are TRBV20-1 and TRBJ2-3; tentative D call: TRBD1 (6 bases). The sequenced material came from CD4+ T cells sorted from blood. This receptor was taken from a young woman in good health. The CDR3 DNA follows: TGCAGTGCTAGAGATCCCAGGGGCCAAAGCCCAGATACGCAGTATTTT. Amino acids: CSARDPRGQSPDTQYF.